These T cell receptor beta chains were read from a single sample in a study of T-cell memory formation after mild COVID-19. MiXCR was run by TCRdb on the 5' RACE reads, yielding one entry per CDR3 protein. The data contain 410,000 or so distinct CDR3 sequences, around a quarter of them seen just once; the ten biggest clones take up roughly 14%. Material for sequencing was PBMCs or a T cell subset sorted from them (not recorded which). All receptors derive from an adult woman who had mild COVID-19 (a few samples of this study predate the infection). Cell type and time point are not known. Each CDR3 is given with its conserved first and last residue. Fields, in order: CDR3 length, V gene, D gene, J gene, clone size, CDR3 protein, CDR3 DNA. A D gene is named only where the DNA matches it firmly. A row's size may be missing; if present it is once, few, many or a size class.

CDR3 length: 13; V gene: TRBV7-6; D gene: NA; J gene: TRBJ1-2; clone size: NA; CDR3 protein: CASSPSGVGDYTF; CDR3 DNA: TGTGCCAGCAGCCCATCCGGGGTGGGTGACTACACCTTC
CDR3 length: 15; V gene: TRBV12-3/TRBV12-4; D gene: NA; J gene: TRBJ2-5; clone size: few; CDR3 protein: CASRKQGSMSETQYF; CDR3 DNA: TGTGCCAGCAGGAAACAGGGTTCGATGTCTGAGACCCAGTACTTC
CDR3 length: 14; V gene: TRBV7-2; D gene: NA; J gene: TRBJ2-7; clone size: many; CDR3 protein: CASSLGPGPYEQYF; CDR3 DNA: TGTGCCAGCAGCTTGGGTCCAGGGCCCTACGAGCAGTACTTC
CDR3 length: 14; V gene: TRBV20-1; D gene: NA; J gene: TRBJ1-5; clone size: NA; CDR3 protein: CSARGGGQNQPQHF; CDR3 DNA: TGCAGTGCTAGGGGGGGAGGGCAAAATCAGCCCCAGCATTTT
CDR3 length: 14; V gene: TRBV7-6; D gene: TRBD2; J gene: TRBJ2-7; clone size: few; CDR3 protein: CASSLRGGPYEQYF; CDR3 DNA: TGTGCCAGCAGCCTGAGGGGAGGGCCCTACGAGCAGTACTTC
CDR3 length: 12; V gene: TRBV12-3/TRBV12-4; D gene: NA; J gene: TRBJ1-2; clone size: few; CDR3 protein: CASSLSRHGYTF; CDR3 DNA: TGTGCCAGCAGTTTATCCCGTCATGGCTACACCTTC
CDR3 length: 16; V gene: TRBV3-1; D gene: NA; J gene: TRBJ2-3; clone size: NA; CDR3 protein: CASSHTGGFSTDTQYF; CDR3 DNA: TGTGCCAGCAGCCATACGGGGGGCTTTAGCACAGATACGCAGTATTTT
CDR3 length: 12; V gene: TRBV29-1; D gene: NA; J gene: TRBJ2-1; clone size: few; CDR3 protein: CSVERSYNEQFF; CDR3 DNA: TGCAGCGTTGAAAGATCCTACAATGAGCAGTTCTTC
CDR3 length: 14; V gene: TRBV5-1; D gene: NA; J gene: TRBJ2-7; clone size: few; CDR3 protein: CASSGTRGAYEQYF; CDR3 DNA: TGCGCCAGCAGCGGGACACGAGGGGCCTACGAGCAGTACTTC
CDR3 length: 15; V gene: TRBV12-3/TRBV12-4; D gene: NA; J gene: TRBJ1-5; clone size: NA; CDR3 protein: CASSLESGGNQPQHF; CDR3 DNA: TGTGCCAGCAGTTTAGAATCAGGGGGCAATCAGCCCCAGCATTTT
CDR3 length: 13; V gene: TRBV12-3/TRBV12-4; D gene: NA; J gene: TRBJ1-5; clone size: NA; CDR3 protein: CASSLADGQPQHF; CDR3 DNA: TGTGCCAGCAGTTTAGCGGACGGCCAGCCCCAGCATTTT
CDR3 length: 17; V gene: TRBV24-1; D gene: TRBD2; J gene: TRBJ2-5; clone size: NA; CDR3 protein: CATSDPGTSGGKETQYF; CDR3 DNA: TGTGCCACCAGTGACCCTGGGACTAGCGGGGGTAAAGAGACCCAGTACTTC
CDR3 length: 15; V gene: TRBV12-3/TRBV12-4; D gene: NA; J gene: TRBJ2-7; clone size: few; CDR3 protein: CASSLRRISTYEQYF; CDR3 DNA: TGTGCCAGCAGTTTAAGGCGTATCTCCACCTACGAGCAGTACTTC
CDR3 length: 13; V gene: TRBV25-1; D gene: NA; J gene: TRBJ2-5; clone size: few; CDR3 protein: CASSSAYQETQYF; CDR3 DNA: TGTGCCAGCAGCAGCGCGTATCAAGAGACCCAGTACTTC